Below, one T cell receptor (beta chain) is given with its context. The antigen is undetermined. Germline loops: CDR1 DFQATT, CDR2 SNEGSKA (reference sequence). V shed 6 bases and J 4 bases; nucleotides not matched to a gene: 9. The CDR3 spans 14 residues. The data belong to a study of Graves' ophthalmopathy and Graves' hyperthyroidism. RNA transcripts were the template, and TCR beta CDR3 regions were amplified from them. A first-round RT-PCR used HTBI primers, followed by a second-round multiplex PCR. Each CDR3 protein gets one entry after TCRdb re-called the multiplex PCR reads with MiXCR. This table has about 420,000 distinct CDR3 sequences, 21% appearing once. Findings and limits, study-wide: A majority of expanded thyroid clonotypes exceeding 0.001 frequency were likewise present in blood.

The chain has TRBV20-1 and TRBJ2-7, with 10 bases lining up with TRBD1. This TCR came from a woman younger than 30 with stable Graves' hyperthyroidism. The sample was peripheral blood. The CDR3 DNA is TGCAGTGCAACGGGGACAGGGGATTTGTACGAGCAGTACTTC. Protein product: CSATGTGDLYEQYF.